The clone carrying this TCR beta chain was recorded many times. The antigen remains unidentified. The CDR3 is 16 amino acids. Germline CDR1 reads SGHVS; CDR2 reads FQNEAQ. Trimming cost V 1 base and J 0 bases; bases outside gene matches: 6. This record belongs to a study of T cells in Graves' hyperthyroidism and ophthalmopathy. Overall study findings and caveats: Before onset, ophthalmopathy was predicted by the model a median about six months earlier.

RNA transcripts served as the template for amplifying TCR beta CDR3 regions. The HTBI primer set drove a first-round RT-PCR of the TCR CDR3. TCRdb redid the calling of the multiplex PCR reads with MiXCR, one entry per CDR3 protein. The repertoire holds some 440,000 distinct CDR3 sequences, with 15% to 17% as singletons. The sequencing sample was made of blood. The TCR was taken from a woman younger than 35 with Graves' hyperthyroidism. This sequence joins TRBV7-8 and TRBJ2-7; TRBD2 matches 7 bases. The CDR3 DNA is TGTGCCAGCAGCTTAGGACTAGCTGAAAGCTCCTACGAGCAGTACTTC. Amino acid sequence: CASSLGLAESSYEQYF.